The present T cell receptor (beta chain) was sequenced within a study of blood T cell repertoires in COVID-19. V gave up 7 bases and J gave up 1 base; unmatched junction bases: 3. This CDR3 comprises 13 residues. Clones were read by immunoSEQ multiplex PCR, and TCRdb kept only the in-frame ones, dropping some. The sample lists 250,000 to 300,000 clones, approximately 93% occurring once. The sequence derives from a woman in her twenties or thirties with COVID-19, enrolled during active disease. Specimen: peripheral blood. The chain uses TRBV12-3 or TRBV12-4 and TRBJ1-1; 7 bases align to TRBD1. The CDR3 sequence: CASKWTGNTEAFF. The CDR3 nucleotides read TGTGCCAGCAAATGGACAGGGAACACTGAAGCTTTCTTT.